This T cell receptor (beta chain) derives from a study of blood T cell repertoires in COVID-19. Looking at the study overall: The study drew acute and convalescent COVID-19 samples from the United States, Italy and Spain.

This CDR3 region has 14 residues. From germline, CDR1 is MNHEY and CDR2 SVGAGI. The ends lost 6 bases at V and 5 bases at J; junction bases unmatched: 5. Per the original data handling: Quantification of nucleated cells was approximated via reference gene primer amplification. Here immunoSEQ multiplex PCR was the method, and the copy in TCRdb shows in-frame clones only, minus some. V and J calls and clone size are as listed in that table; D and trimming were resolved from the DNA. The top ten hold 6.5% to 8% of the sample, which has under 350,000 clones, around 90% seen once. Enrolled during active infection, Seattle patients were then followed longitudinally.

V usage is TRBV6-5 and J usage is TRBJ1-4, with TRBD1 matching 8 bases. This TCR was recovered from a woman in her 30s with COVID-19, enrolled during active disease. The sequenced sample consisted of peripheral blood. The CDR3, as DNA: TGTGCCAGCAGCTGGACAGGGTTAAATGAAAAACTGTTTTTT. Translating it yields CASSWTGLNEKLFF.